One T cell receptor (beta chain) is described in this entry. This clonotype has just a few counts. The antigen it recognizes is unknown. Per-nucleotide qualities are absent, and no much larger clonotype sits a single base away. Amplification of TCR beta CDR3 regions was carried out from RNA transcripts. For the first round of RT-PCR on the TCR CDR3, the HTBI primer set was used together with the Qiagen OneStep RT-PCR kit. A second multiplex PCR round built the libraries, followed by size selection and purification. Libraries were sequenced paired-end with 100 bp reads on an Illumina HiSeq2000. In the original analysis: Raw data were processed with SOAPnuke, discarding reads with adapters, uncalled bases, mean Phred below 15, or no exact constant-primer or identifier match. COPE v1.2.5 was used to merge high-quality paired reads, and clonotypes were defined as unique nucleotide sequences. Clonotypes were aligned to IMGT TRBV, TRBD and TRBJ reference segments using MiTCR v1.1. Only V-J combinations with frequency above 0.0001, covering 99% to 99.2% of repertoires, were analysed. The TCS score was defined as F50 (clonal expansion) divided by E x V (chaos), with BLOSUM62-based TCRdist calculated between CDR3 peptides within each V-J. Welch's t-statistics and random forest reduced roughly 500 V-J features to roughly 13, which were used in a naive Bayes classifier (R e1071). In TCRdb, the public reads were trimmed at Q25 with fastp and aligned with MiXCR, with productive beta chains retained. Each entry merges the rows of one CDR3 protein and shows their most common DNA and genes. What appears here as the V and J calls and clone size reflects TCRdb's work, not the paper's. The sample table lists fewer than 700,000 distinct CDR3 sequences, roughly 16% of them with a count of one. The ten most abundant clones make up approximately 3.9% of the sample.

These data come from a study of T cells in Graves' hyperthyroidism and ophthalmopathy (dated by TCRdb to the late 2010s). General notes on the study: Peripheral blood samples were taken at initial diagnosis, before any treatment was given. To identify TCR V-J signatures that set the groups apart, the researchers used a discovery cohort of 90 to 100 patients, made up of around 40 with Graves' ophthalmopathy and some 58 with stable Graves' hyperthyroidism. Prospective prediction of ophthalmopathy was tested in an independent validation cohort of 18 to 20 hyperthyroidism patients and 15 to 17 patients who later progressed to ophthalmopathy. The 75 to 100 discovery patients were divided at random into training and test sets in a 7:3 ratio. The study also compared thyroid tissue and blood T-cell repertoires from five or six Graves' hyperthyroidism patients. After sampling, hyperthyroidism patients received methimazole starting at 30 mg daily, and ophthalmopathy patients received high-dose intravenous methylprednisolone. The paper describes TCR Vbeta CDR3 sequencing of about 140 peripheral blood samples, made up of fewer than 50 ophthalmopathy patients, roughly 72 hyperthyroidism patients and 17 progressor patients.

The CDR3 spans 13 residues, from the cysteine through the phenylalanine. The sequence is cut down to CDR3 DNA, 39 bases in frame from base 1. V is clipped by 3 bases and J by 2 bases, and the sequence between their germline boundaries is 6 bases long. A patient counted as having stable Graves' hyperthyroidism if no progression to ophthalmopathy occurred over 18 months of follow-up. Hyperthyroidism patients were newly diagnosed, with disease duration under 2 months, and aged 18 to 65 years. Any patient with an uncontrolled infection, another autoimmune disease, pregnancy or lactation was excluded. Diagnoses relied on clinical symptoms, serum thyroxine and TRAb, thyroid ultrasound and orbital computed tomography. Ficoll-Paque density gradient centrifugation was used to isolate PBMCs from under 11 ml of fresh peripheral blood. Total RNA was extracted with Trizol reagent, and quality was checked on an Agilent 2100 Bioanalyzer.

Study-level results and caveats: No statistical method was used to fix the sample size in advance, and group allocation was not hidden from the investigators. Most expanded thyroid clonotypes (frequency above 0.001) were also detected in blood, suggesting blood repertoires may reflect thyroid immune responses. In cross-validation, a model built on a 13 V-J signature told ophthalmopathy apart from stable hyperthyroidism with approximately 90% sensitivity and roughly 81% specificity, and in testing the same model reached 80%/75%. In validation, progression to ophthalmopathy was predicted by the model with 70.59% sensitivity and 72.22% specificity, a median of approximately 6.5 months before onset.

The rearranged segments are TRBV12-3 or TRBV12-4 and TRBJ2-3; the D segment cannot be called with confidence. The origin of this receptor is a woman in her 30s with Graves' hyperthyroidism. Sequenced input: blood. The sequenced DNA: TGTGCCAGCAGTTTCGGCAACACAGATACGCAGTATTTT. The translation is CASSFGNTDTQYF.